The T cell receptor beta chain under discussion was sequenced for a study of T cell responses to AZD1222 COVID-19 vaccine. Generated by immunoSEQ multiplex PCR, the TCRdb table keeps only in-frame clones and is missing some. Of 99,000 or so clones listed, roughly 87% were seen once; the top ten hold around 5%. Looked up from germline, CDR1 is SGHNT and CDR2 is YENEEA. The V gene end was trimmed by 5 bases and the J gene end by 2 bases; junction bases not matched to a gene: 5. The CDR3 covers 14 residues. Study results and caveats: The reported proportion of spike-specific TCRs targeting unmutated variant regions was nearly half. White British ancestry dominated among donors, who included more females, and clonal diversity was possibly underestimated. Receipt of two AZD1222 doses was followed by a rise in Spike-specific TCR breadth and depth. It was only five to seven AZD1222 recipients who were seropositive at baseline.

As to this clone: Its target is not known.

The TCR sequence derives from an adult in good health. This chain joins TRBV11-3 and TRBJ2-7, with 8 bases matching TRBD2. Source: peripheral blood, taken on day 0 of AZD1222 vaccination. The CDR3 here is CASSPGGDTYEQYF. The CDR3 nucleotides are TGTGCCAGCAGCCCCGGGGGGGATACCTACGAGCAGTACTTC.